The subject of this entry is one TCR beta chain. Antigen specificity is unknown. Germline assignment: CDR1 SQVTM and CDR2 ANQGSEA. CDR3 length equals 13 residues. This entry comes from a study of CXCR3-negative and CXCR3-positive naive CD8 T cells. Whole-study results and caveats: For the naive subsets, surface CD5 was similar, and TCR strength was inferred from TRB CDR3 properties. Naive cells positive for CXCR3 carried more hydrophobic TRB CDR3s than CXCR3-negative ones. Researchers reported similar TRBV-TRBJ usage in naive CXCR3-negative and CXCR3-positive cells, though memory differed.

UMI-tagged TRB cDNA libraries were built via 5' RACE. From its re-call of the 5' RACE reads, TCRdb lists each CDR3 protein once, without DNA. This repertoire includes about 98,000 distinct CDR3 sequences. Sequencing was done on a sample of naive CXCR3+ CD8+ T cells from blood. Subset reported: CD45RO-CCR7+CD27+CD95- naive CD8+ T cells expressing CXCR3 (TNR3+). The sequence derives from a human donor in good health. Some clones in this sample may be carry-over from other donors' samples. The rearrangement uses TRBV29-1 and TRBJ2-7; as DNA is missing, the TRBD2 call by TCRdb cannot be tested. The CDR3 region is CSVVAGVVHEQYF.